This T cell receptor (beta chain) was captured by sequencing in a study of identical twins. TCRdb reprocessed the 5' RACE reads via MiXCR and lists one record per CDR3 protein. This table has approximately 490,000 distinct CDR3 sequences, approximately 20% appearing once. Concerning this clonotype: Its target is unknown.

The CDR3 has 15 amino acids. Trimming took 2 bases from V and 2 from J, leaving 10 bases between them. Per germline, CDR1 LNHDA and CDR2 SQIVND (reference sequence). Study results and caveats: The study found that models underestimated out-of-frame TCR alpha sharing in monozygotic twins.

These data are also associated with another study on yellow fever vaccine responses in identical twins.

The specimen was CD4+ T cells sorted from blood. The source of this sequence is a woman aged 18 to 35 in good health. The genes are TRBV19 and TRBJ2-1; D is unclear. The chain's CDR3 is CASSINPFAYNEQFF. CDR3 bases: TGTGCCAGTAGTATAAACCCATTCGCCTACAATGAGCAGTTCTTC.